The 32 T cell receptor beta chains in this list originate from one sample, sequenced in a study of cytomegalovirus exposure and HLA in healthy donors. A multiplex PCR was run with 60 Vbeta primers and 13 Jbeta primers. TCRdb's copy holds only in-frame clones and misses some; the assay was immunoSEQ multiplex PCR. Here the sample spans a few hundred thousand clones, about three quarters being singletons. Sequencing was carried out using PBMCs. These receptors came from a man aged 35 to 55 in good health and CMV-seronegative.

Here the CDR3 DNA reads TGCGCCAGCAGCCCTTTGACGGGAGCCCTTTACAATGAGCAGTTCTTC. This sequence encodes CASSPLTGALYNEQFF. The genes are TRBV5-1 and TRBJ2-1; possible D gene TRBD2, 6 bases. Trimming pared 4 bases from V and 4 bases from J, leaving 18 bases between. The CDR3 extends over 16 amino acids. From germline, CDR1 is SGHRS and CDR2 YFSETQ.

Turning to this clone: One junction end does not reproduce the germline sequence, and a read error may be involved. The CDR3 here is CSASTGGAGYGYAF. For the CDR3, the DNA is TGCAGCGCCTCAACTGGGGGGGCGGGCTATGGCTACGCCTTC. The gene calls are TRBV29-1 and TRBJ1-2; D perhaps matches TRBD1 (6 bases). Germline V lookup: CDR1 SQVTM, CDR2 ANQGSEA. The CDR3 sequence is 14 residues long.

J is TRBJ2-1 and V is TRBV4-3; D is undetermined. Trimming left V 0 bases short and J 0 bases short, with 9 bases between. CDR1 and CDR2 from the germline V gene are LGHNA and YSLEER. This CDR3 comprises 16 residues. CDR3 DNA sequence: TGCGCCAGCAGCCAAGACGGGTCTAGCTCCTACAATGAGCAGTTCTTC. Translated, it gives CASSQDGSSSYNEQFF.

This clone was observed a single time. The chain couples TRBV18 to TRBJ1-1, with TRBD1 matching 8 bases. Per the germline V gene, CDR1 is KGHSH and CDR2 is LQKENI. Unmatched junction bases numbered 7, after V lost 4 bases and J lost 6 bases. The CDR3 extends over 14 amino acids. The CDR3 is CASSQTGGDAEAFF. CDR3 bases: TGTGCCAGCTCACAAACAGGGGGGGACGCTGAAGCTTTCTTT.

V usage is TRBV4-1 and J usage is TRBJ2-5; TRBD1 is a possible D gene (6 bases). Germline lookup yields CDR1 MGHRA and CDR2 YSYEKL. V was shortened by 1 base and J by 4 bases, with 10 bases between the two germline ends. The CDR3 sequence is 14 residues long. This CDR3 is CASSQVGQRETQYF. The CDR3 DNA is TGCGCCAGCAGCCAAGTCGGACAGCGAGAGACCCAGTACTTC.

The chain combines TRBV27 with TRBJ1-1; TRBD1 agrees at 7 bases. The junction had 4 bases not matched to a gene; V was cut back by 3 bases and J by 3 bases. The CDR3 length is 14 residues. The germline CDR1 and CDR2 sequences are MNHEY and SMNVEV (reference sequence). The CDR3 sequence is CASSLSRGYTEAFF. The CDR3 DNA is TGTGCCAGCAGTTTGAGCAGGGGGTACACTGAAGCTTTCTTT.

The chain links TRBV7-9 to TRBJ2-3; TRBD2 agrees at 9 bases. With 5 bases clipped from V and 3 bases from J, the junction kept 9 bases outside the gene matches. Germline loops: CDR1 SEHNR, CDR2 FQNEAQ (reference sequence). CDR3 length: 16 residues. The CDR3 bases are TGTGCCAGCAGCCCTGAAGCGGGGGGAGCTACAGATACGCAGTATTTT. This sequence encodes CASSPEAGGATDTQYF.

The chain joins TRBV4-1 to TRBJ2-5; 9 nucleotides match TRBD1. The length of the CDR3 is 15 residues. Germline-derived CDR1 and CDR2 are MGHRA and YSYEKL. After removal of 0 bases from V and 2 bases from J, the junction contained 1 base not matched to a gene. The CDR3, as DNA: TGCGCCAGCAGCCAAGAGGACAGGGGACAAGAGACCCAGTACTTC. The encoded protein is CASSQEDRGQETQYF.

This clone has more than one count but fewer than ten. The chain couples TRBV5-8 to TRBJ2-3; no reliable D call. CDR3 length: 13 residues. V lost 4 bases to trimming and J lost 0 bases, with 6 bases between them. CDR1 is SGHTS and CDR2 is YDEGEE in the germline V gene. The CDR3 DNA reads as TGTGCCAGCAGCCTGACTAGCACAGATACGCAGTATTTT. It yields the protein CASSLTSTDTQYF.

The rearrangement uses TRBV19 and TRBJ2-1; 8 nucleotides match TRBD2. Germline CDR1 is LNHDA and CDR2 is SQIVND (reference sequence). V was pared by 9 bases and J by 6 bases, with 7 bases of the junction left unmatched. The CDR3 is 13 amino acids. CDR3 region: CASRLRGGNEQFF. The CDR3 DNA is TGTGCCAGCCGCCTACGGGGGGGCAATGAGCAGTTCTTC. Full variable domain (outside the CDR3, taken from reference TRBV19 and TRBJ2-1): DGGITQSPKYLFRKEGQNVTLSCEQNLNHDAMYWYRQDPGQGLRLIYYSQIVNDFQKGDIAEGYSVSREKKESFPLTVTSAQKNPTAFYLCASRLRGGNEQFFGPGTRLTVL.

The J gene is TRBJ1-1, the V gene TRBV19; possibly TRBD1 for D (5 bases). The CDR3 spans 14 residues. CDR1 LNHDA and CDR2 SQIVND come from the germline V gene (reference sequence). The V end lost 7 bases, the J end lost 1 base, and 13 bases lay between the germline ends. CDR3: CASTPRVRNTEAFF. CDR3 nucleotide sequence: TGTGCCAGTACCCCCAGGGTGAGGAACACTGAAGCTTTCTTT.

Comments on this clone: Other nucleotide sequences in the sample specify the same CDR3. The chain uses TRBV7-2 and TRBJ1-2; D not resolved. The CDR3 spans 15 residues. In germline, CDR1 is SGHTA, CDR2 FQGNSA. Trimming pared 1 base from V and 3 bases from J, leaving 12 bases between. Here the CDR3 DNA reads TGTGCCAGCAGCTTAGAGGCGGGTGCCCACTATGGCTACACCTTC. Amino acids: CASSLEAGAHYGYTF.

This clone was seen a few times. The V gene is TRBV5-1, the J gene TRBJ2-7, with 12 bases aligning to TRBD1. The CDR3 extends over 16 amino acids. V dropped 0 bases and J dropped 7; count of bases not matched to a gene: 8. The germline V gene encodes CDR1 SGHRS and CDR2 YFSETQ. The CDR3: CASSLDLGTGGGEQYF. The CDR3 DNA reads as TGCGCCAGCAGCTTGGATCTGGGGACAGGGGGCGGTGAGCAGTACTTC.

In its sample, this clone was seen once. The chain has TRBV7-2 and TRBJ2-5, with TRBD1 identical over 7 bases. Trimming cost V 5 bases and J 4 bases; bases outside gene matches: 13. The CDR3 spans 16 residues. Germline values: CDR1 SGHTA, CDR2 FQGNSA. CDR3 in amino acids: CASSIVGGRVPETQYF. In DNA, the CDR3 is TGTGCCAGCAGCATTGTAGGGGGCCGGGTCCCAGAGACCCAGTACTTC.

This clone was picked up one time. The CDR3 loop reads CASSQDTGGEAFF. CDR3 nucleotides: TGTGCCAGCAGCCAAGATACAGGGGGTGAAGCTTTCTTT. The chain joins TRBV4-2 to TRBJ1-1, with 8 bases fitting TRBD1. V lost 0 bases to trimming and J lost 7 bases; unmatched junction nucleotides: 1. Looked up from germline, CDR1 is LGHNA and CDR2 is YNFKEQ. The CDR3 length is 13 residues.

The chain combines TRBV27 with TRBJ2-3; perhaps TRBD1 as D (5 bases). This CDR3 contains 16 residues. V lost 0 bases and J 2 bases, leaving 12 bases between the germline ends. Looked up from germline, CDR1 is MNHEY and CDR2 is SMNVEV (reference sequence). CDR3 sequence: CASSLSQGRSTDTQYF. CDR3 bases: TGTGCCAGCAGTTTATCGCAGGGTAGGTCCACAGATACGCAGTATTTT.

DNA for the CDR3: TGTGCCAGCAGCTCTATAGCGGGGCGCTCCTACGAGCAGTACTTC. Translation gives CASSSIAGRSYEQYF. J is TRBJ2-7 and V is TRBV5-6; 8 bases map to TRBD2. Germline assignment: CDR1 SGHDT and CDR2 YYEEEE. J was trimmed by 0 bases and V by 3 bases; bases with no gene match: 5. The CDR3 runs 15 residues.

This clone was seen only a few times. This chain joins TRBV29-1 and TRBJ1-1, with 8 nucleotides matching TRBD1. Per the germline V gene, CDR1 is SQVTM and CDR2 is ANQGSEA. Trimming cost V 5 bases and J 1 base; bases outside gene matches: 6. The CDR3 consists of 14 residues. In nucleotides, the CDR3 is TGCAGCGTTTGGACAGGGCTTCAGAACACTGAAGCTTTCTTT. Translated, it gives CSVWTGLQNTEAFF.

The chain employs TRBV28 and TRBJ2-5; D is uncertain. V lost 3 bases, J lost 5 bases, and 7 bases lay in between. The germline CDR1 and CDR2 sequences are MDHEN and SYDVKM. This CDR3 has 12 residues. In DNA, the CDR3 is TGTGCCAGCAGTTTTGTGCGGGAGACCCAGTACTTC. Translation: CASSFVRETQYF.

J is TRBJ2-2 and V is TRBV5-4; maybe TRBD1 (5 bases). The germline V and J ends were trimmed by 2 bases and 7 bases, with 9 bases remaining between them. This CDR3 is 13 amino acids long. Germline V gives CDR1 SGHNT, CDR2 YYREEE (reference sequence). The CDR3 DNA is TGTGCCAGCAGCTTTACAGGCTACGGGGAGCTGTTTTTT. It translates to CASSFTGYGELFF. The full variable domain, completed using reference TRBV5-4 and TRBJ2-2, is ETGVTQSPTHLIKTRGQQVTLRCSSQSGHNTVSWYQQALGQGPQFIFQYYREEENGRGNFPPRFSGLQFPNYSSELNVNALELDDSALYLCASSFTGYGELFFGEGSRLTVL.

The J gene is TRBJ2-7, the V gene TRBV7-6, with D possibly matching TRBD1 (5 bases). Germline CDR1 and CDR2: SGHVS and FNYEAQ. Trimming removed 1 base at V and 7 bases at J, with 8 bases between. This CDR3 has 12 amino acids. CDR3 in DNA: TGTGCCAGCAGCTTAGAGGCAGGGGAGCAGTACTTC. This translates into CASSLEAGEQYF.

The rearrangement links TRBV2 to TRBJ2-2; 7 nucleotides agree with TRBD2. The CDR3 is 18 residues long. V trimming: 2 bases; J trimming: 6 bases; junction bases outside the gene matches: 15. Germline CDR1 and CDR2: SNHLY and FYNNEI. CDR3 coding DNA: TGTGCCAGCAGTGAACGGTCTAGCGGTAGGAGAGGGGCCGGGGAGCTGTTTTTT. Translating gives CASSERSSGRRGAGELFF.

A single count supports this clone. The chain joins TRBV5-4 to TRBJ1-1, with a tentative D call TRBD1 (6 bases). V was shortened by 0 bases and J by 2 bases, with 14 bases between the two germline ends. The CDR3 loop spans 16 amino acids. Germline V gene lookup returns CDR1 SGHNT and CDR2 YYREEE (reference sequence). The CDR3 protein is CASSLGAGTLNTEAFF. For the CDR3, the DNA is TGTGCCAGCAGCTTGGGCGCCGGGACACTCAACACTGAAGCTTTCTTT. The full variable domain, in which reference TRBV5-4 and TRBJ1-1 provide the parts outside the CDR3, is ETGVTQSPTHLIKTRGQQVTLRCSSQSGHNTVSWYQQALGQGPQFIFQYYREEENGRGNFPPRFSGLQFPNYSSELNVNALELDDSALYLCASSLGAGTLNTEAFFGQGTRLTVV.

This chain connects TRBV19 to TRBJ1-5; D call uncertain. This CDR3 has 13 amino acids. Germline CDR1 is LNHDA and CDR2 is SQIVND (reference sequence). V was trimmed by 7 bases and J by 3 bases, leaving 10 bases between them. CDR3 nucleotide sequence: TGTGCCAGTACCACAGACACCAATCAGCCCCAGCATTTT. Its translation is CASTTDTNQPQHF.

This clone was seen only once. The CDR3 reads CASRDLQETQYF. In nucleotides, the CDR3 is TGTGCCAGCCGGGATCTACAAGAGACCCAGTACTTC. The chain employs TRBV18 and TRBJ2-5; tentative D call: TRBD2 (5 bases). V gave up 8 bases and J gave up 2 bases, with 9 bases separating them. CDR1 is KGHSH and CDR2 is LQKENI in the germline V gene. This CDR3 is built from 12 residues. The full variable domain, rest sourced from reference TRBV18 and TRBJ2-5, is NAGVMQNPRHLVRRRGQEARLRCSPMKGHSHVYWYRQLPEEGLKFMVYLQKENIIDESGMPKERFSAEFPKEGPSILRIQQVVRGDSAAYFCASRDLQETQYFGPGTRLLVL.

CDR3 region: CASSPSRETQYF. In DNA form, the CDR3 reads TGTGCCAGCAGCCCCAGCAGGGAGACCCAGTACTTC. This chain links TRBV7-6 with TRBJ2-5, with D unresolved. V lost 5 bases, J lost 5 bases, and 9 bases lay in between. The germline V gene encodes CDR1 SGHVS and CDR2 FNYEAQ. CDR3 length: 12 residues.

This clone was seen a handful of times. The gene calls are TRBV11-3 and TRBJ2-3; D may be TRBD2 (6 bases). The CDR3 is 15 amino acids. The ends were cut back, 6 bases at V and 3 bases at J, with 16 bases in the middle. Germline CDR1 SGHNT, CDR2 YENEEA. The CDR3, as DNA: TGTGCCAGCAGTCGTTACGGAGGGCCGACAGATACGCAGTATTTT. Translating it yields CASSRYGGPTDTQYF.

The chain is built from TRBV7-3 and TRBJ2-3; the D is unclear. In germline, CDR1 is SGHTA, CDR2 FQGTGA. The CDR3 runs 14 residues. Trimming removed 1 base at V and 0 bases at J, with 5 bases between. CDR3 sequence: CASSLRTSTDTQYF. In DNA form, the CDR3 reads TGTGCCAGCAGCTTAAGAACTAGCACAGATACGCAGTATTTT.

This clone was counted once. The chain joins TRBV7-9 to TRBJ2-1; 11 bases map to TRBD2. Germline CDR1 and CDR2: SEHNR and FQNEAQ (reference sequence). This CDR3 contains 16 residues. The V segment lost 2 bases and the J segment 5 bases; nucleotides outside the gene matches: 5. Here the CDR3 DNA reads TGTGCCAGCAGCTTAATAGCGGGAGGGTTCAACAATGAGCAGTTCTTC. Protein: CASSLIAGGFNNEQFF.

The genes are TRBV4-2 and TRBJ2-1, with a weak D call TRBD1 (6 bases). The ends were cut back, 8 bases at V and 8 bases at J, with 22 bases in the middle. Germline CDR1 is LGHNA and CDR2 is YNFKEQ. This CDR3 is built from 15 residues. The CDR3 sequence: CASGGALVRADEQFF. The CDR3 nucleotides read TGTGCCAGCGGGGGCGCGCTAGTTCGGGCAGATGAGCAGTTCTTC.

The chain has TRBV4-1 and TRBJ2-6, with TRBD2 matching 7 bases. This CDR3 spans 17 amino acids. Germline V gene sequence: CDR1 MGHRA, CDR2 YSYEKL. Germline trimming cut 3 bases from V and 2 bases from J; bases unmatched to any gene: 7. CDR3: CASSHHRSGTGANVLTF. The CDR3 DNA sequence: TGCGCCAGCAGCCATCATAGAAGCGGGACTGGGGCCAACGTCCTGACTTTC.

This clone turned up a few times. The chain links TRBV13 to TRBJ2-3; 10 bases are a match to TRBD1. Germline lookup yields CDR1 PRHDT and CDR2 FYEKMQ (reference sequence). The V and J ends lost 3 bases and 4 bases, in that order; junction bases with no gene match: 4. The CDR3 loop spans 15 amino acids. The CDR3 sequence is CASSFRQGAADTQYF. In nucleotides, the CDR3 is TGTGCCAGCAGCTTTCGACAGGGGGCAGCAGATACGCAGTATTTT.